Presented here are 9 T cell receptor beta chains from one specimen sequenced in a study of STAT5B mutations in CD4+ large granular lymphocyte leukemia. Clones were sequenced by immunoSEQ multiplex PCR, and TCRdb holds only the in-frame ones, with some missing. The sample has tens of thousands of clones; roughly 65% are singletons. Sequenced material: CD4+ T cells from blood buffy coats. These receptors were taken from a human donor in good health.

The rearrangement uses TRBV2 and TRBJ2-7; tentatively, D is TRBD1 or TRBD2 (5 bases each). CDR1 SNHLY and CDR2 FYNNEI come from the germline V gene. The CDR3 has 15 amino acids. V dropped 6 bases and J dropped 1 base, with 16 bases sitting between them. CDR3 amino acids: CASSLQGEGSYEQYF. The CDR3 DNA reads TGTGCCAGCAGCTTGCAGGGAGAAGGGTCCTACGAGCAGTACTTC.

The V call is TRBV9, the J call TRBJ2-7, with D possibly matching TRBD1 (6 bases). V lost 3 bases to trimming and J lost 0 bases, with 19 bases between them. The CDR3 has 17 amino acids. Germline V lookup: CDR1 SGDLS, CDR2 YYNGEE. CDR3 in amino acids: CASSATQGPGYSYEQYF. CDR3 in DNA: TGTGCCAGCAGCGCCACTCAGGGGCCAGGCTACTCCTACGAGCAGTACTTC.

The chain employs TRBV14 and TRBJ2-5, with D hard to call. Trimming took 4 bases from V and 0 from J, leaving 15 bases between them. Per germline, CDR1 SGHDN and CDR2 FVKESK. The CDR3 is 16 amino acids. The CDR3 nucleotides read TGTGCCAGCAGCCCCCCGGGCAGACCGTACCAAGAGACCCAGTACTTC. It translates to CASSPPGRPYQETQYF.

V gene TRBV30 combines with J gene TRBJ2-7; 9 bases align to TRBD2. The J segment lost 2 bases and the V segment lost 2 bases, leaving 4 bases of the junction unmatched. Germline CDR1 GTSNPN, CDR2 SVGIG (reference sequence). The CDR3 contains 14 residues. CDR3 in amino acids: CAWSPRGGAYEQYF. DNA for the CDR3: TGTGCCTGGAGTCCTCGCGGGGGGGCCTACGAGCAGTACTTC.

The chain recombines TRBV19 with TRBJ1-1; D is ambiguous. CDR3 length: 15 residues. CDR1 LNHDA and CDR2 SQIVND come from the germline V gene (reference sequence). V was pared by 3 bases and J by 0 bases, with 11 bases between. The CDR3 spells CASSIGNTLNTEAFF. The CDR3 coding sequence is TGTGCCAGTAGTATCGGTAACACCTTGAACACTGAAGCTTTCTTT. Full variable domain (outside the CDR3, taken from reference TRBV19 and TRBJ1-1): DGGITQSPKYLFRKEGQNVTLSCEQNLNHDAMYWYRQDPGQGLRLIYYSQIVNDFQKGDIAEGYSVSREKKESFPLTVTSAQKNPTAFYLCASSIGNTLNTEAFFGQGTRLTVV.

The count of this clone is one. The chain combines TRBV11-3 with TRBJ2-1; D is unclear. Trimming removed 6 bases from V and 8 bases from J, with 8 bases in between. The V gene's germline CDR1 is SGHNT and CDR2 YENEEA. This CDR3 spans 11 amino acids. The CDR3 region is CASSMSDEQFF. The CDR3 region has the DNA TGTGCCAGCAGTATGAGCGATGAGCAGTTCTTC.

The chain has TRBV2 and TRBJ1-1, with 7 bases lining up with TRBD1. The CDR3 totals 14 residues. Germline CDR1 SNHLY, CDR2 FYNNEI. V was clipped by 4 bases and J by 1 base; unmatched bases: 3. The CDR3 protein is CASSAQGGNTEAFF. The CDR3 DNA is TGTGCCAGCAGTGCTCAGGGGGGGAACACTGAAGCTTTCTTT.

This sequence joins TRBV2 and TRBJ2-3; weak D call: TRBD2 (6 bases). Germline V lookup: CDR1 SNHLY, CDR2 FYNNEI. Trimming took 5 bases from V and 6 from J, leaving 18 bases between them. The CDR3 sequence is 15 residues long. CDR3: CASSLSGLLGDTQYF. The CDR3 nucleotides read TGTGCCAGCAGTTTGTCGGGACTCCTAGGGGATACGCAGTATTTT.

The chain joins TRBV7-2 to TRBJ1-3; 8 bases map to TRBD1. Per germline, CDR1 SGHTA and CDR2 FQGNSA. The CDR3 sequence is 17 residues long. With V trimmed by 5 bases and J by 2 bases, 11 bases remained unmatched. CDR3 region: CASSQNYAGGPGNTIYF. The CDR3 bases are TGTGCCAGCAGCCAAAACTATGCAGGGGGCCCTGGAAACACCATATATTTT.